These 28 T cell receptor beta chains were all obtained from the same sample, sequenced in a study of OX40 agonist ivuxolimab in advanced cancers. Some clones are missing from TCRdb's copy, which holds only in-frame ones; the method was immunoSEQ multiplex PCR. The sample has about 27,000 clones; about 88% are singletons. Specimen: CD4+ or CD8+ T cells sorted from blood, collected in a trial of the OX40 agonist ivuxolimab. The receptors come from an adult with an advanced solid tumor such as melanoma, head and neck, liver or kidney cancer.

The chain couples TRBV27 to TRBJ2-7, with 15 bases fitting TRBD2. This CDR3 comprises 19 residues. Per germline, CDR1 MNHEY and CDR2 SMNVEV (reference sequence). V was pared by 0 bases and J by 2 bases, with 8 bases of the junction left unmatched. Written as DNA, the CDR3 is TGTGCCAGCAGTTTATCGGTCGGACTAGCGGGAGGGCTGACCTACGAGCAGTACTTC. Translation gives CASSLSVGLAGGLTYEQYF.

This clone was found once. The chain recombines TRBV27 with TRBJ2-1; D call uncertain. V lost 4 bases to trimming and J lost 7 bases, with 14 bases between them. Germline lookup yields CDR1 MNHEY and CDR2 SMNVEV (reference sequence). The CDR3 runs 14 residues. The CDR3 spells CASSWTPGLNEQFF. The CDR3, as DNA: TGTGCCAGCAGTTGGACCCCTGGCCTGAATGAGCAGTTCTTC.

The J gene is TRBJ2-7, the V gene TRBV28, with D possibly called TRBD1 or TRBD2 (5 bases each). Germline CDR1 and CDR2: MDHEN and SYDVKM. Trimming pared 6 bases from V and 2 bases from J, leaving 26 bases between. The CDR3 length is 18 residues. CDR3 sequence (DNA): TGTGCCAGCAGCTCACCCATCGCCCGGGACGGCCCGGCCTACGAGCAGTACTTC. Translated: CASSSPIARDGPAYEQYF.

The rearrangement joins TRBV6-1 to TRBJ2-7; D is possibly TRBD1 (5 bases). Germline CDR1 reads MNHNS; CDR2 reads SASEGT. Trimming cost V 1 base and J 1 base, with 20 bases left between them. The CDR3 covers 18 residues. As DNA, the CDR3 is TGTGCCAGCAGTGAAGAGTGGGGCAGGGCCAGCGATTCCTACGAGCAGTACTTC. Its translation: CASSEEWGRASDSYEQYF.

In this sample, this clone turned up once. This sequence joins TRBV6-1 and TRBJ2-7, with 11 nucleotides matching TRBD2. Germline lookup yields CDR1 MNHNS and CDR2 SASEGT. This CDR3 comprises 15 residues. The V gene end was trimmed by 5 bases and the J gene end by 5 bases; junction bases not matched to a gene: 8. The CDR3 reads CASSLGLAVDHEQYF. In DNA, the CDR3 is TGTGCCAGCAGTTTGGGACTAGCGGTAGATCACGAGCAGTACTTC.

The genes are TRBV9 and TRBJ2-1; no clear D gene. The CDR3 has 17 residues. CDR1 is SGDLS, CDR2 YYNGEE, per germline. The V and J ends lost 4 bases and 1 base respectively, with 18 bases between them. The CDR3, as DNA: TGTGCCAGCAGCTCCCCGTCAGAGGTAGAGTCCTACAATGAGCAGTTCTTC. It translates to CASSSPSEVESYNEQFF.

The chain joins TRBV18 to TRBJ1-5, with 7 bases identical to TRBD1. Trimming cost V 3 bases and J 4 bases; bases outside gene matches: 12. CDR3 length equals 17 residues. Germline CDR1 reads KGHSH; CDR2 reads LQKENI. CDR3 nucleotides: TGTGCCAGCTCACCTGGACAGGACCTCCGAGGGAATCAGCCCCAGCATTTT. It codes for CASSPGQDLRGNQPQHF.

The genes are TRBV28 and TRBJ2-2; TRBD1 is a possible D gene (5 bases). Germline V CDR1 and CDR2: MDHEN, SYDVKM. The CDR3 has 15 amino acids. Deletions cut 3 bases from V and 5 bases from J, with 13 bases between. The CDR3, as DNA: TGTGCCAGCAGTTTTTGGCAGGGTAATACCGGGGAGCTGTTTTTT. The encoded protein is CASSFWQGNTGELFF.

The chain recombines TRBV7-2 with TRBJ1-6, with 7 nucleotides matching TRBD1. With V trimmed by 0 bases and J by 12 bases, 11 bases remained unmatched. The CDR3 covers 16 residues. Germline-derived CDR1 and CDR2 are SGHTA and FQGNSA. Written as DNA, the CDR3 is TGTGCCAGCAGCTTAGCCCCCCCGGGACAGTTTAAACCCCTCCACTTT. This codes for CASSLAPPGQFKPLHF.

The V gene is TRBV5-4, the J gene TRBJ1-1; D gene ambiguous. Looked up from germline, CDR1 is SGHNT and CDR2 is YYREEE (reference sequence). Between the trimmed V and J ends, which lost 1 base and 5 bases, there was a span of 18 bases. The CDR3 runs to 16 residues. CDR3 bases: TGTGCCAGCAGCTTGCGATTGACGAACGCGGGTACTGAAGCTTTCTTT. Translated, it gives CASSLRLTNAGTEAFF.

The CDR3 DNA sequence: TGTGCCAGCAGCCCCCAGGGGAGCTATGGCTACACCTTC. Amino acid sequence: CASSPQGSYGYTF. The chain employs TRBV27 and TRBJ1-2; TRBD1 might be the D (6 bases). The V end was cut by 6 bases, the J end by 4 bases, with 12 bases between. Germline-derived CDR1 and CDR2 are MNHEY and SMNVEV (reference sequence). The CDR3 loop spans 13 amino acids.

In DNA form, the CDR3 reads TGTGCTAGTGGTTCCCCCTCGGGCATACTGGTGGGCACTGAAGCTTTCTTT. It translates to CASGSPSGILVGTEAFF. The chain employs TRBV12-5 and TRBJ1-1; D is undetermined. The CDR3 is 17 amino acids. V gave up 4 bases and J gave up 4 bases, with 22 bases separating them. Germline V CDR1 and CDR2: LGHNT, FRNRAP.

CDR3 amino acids: CASSIVPLQPQHF. The DNA of the CDR3 is TGTGCCAGTAGTATAGTACCTCTTCAGCCCCAGCATTTT. The chain recombines TRBV19 with TRBJ1-5, with D unresolved. V dropped 1 base and J dropped 6 bases, with 7 bases sitting between them. This CDR3 is 13 amino acids long. CDR1 LNHDA and CDR2 SQIVND come from the germline V gene (reference sequence).

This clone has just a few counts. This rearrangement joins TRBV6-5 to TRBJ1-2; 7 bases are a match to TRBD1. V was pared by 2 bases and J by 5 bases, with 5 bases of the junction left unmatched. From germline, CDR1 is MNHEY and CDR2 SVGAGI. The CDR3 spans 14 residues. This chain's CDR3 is CASSYQGGKYGYTF. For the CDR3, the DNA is TGTGCCAGCAGTTACCAGGGGGGGAAATATGGCTACACCTTC.

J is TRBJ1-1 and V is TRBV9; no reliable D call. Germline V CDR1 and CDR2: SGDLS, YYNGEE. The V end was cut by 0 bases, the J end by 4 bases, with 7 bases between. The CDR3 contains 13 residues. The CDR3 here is CASSVDTATEAFF. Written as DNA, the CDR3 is TGTGCCAGCAGCGTAGATACAGCCACTGAAGCTTTCTTT. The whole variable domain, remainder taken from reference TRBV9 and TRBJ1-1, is DSGVTQTPKHLITATGQRVTLRCSPRSGDLSVYWYQQSLDQGLQFLIQYYNGEERAKGNILERFSAQQFPDLHSELNLSSLELGDSALYFCASSVDTATEAFFGQGTRLTVV.

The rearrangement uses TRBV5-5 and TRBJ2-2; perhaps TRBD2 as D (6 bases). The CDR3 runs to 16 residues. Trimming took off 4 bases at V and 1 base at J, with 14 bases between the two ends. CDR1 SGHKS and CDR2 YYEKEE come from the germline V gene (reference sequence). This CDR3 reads CASSPRDLENTGELFF. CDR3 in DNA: TGTGCCAGCAGCCCCCGGGACTTAGAGAACACCGGGGAGCTGTTTTTT. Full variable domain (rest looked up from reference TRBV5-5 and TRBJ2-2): DAGVTQSPTHLIKTRGQQVTLRCSPISGHKSVSWYQQVLGQGPQFIFQYYEKEERGRGNFPDRFSARQFPNYSSELNVNALLLGDSALYLCASSPRDLENTGELFFGEGSRLTVL.

This chain's CDR3 is CASSQGRGYTF. Here the CDR3 DNA reads TGTGCCAGCAGCCAAGGTCGAGGCTACACCTTC. The chain joins TRBV4-2 to TRBJ1-2, with D unclear. The V end lost 1 base, the J end lost 8 bases, and 5 bases lay between the germline ends. Germline CDR1 LGHNA, CDR2 YNFKEQ. CDR3 size: 11 residues.

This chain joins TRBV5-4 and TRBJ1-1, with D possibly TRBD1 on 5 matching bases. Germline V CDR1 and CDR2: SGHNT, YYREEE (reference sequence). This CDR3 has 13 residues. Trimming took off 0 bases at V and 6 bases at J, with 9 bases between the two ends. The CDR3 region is CASSLEGASEAFF. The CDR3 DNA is TGTGCCAGCAGCTTGGAAGGGGCTTCTGAAGCTTTCTTT.

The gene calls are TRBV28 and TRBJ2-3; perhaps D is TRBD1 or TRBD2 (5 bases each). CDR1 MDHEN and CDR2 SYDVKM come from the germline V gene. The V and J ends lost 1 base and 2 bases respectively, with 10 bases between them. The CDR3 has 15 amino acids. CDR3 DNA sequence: TGTGCCAGCAGTTTATTGGGACCGCACACAGATACGCAGTATTTT. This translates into CASSLLGPHTDTQYF.

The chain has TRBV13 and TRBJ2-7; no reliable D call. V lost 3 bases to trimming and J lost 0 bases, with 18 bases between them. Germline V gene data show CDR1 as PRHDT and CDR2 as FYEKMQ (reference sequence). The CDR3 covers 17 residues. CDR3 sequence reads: CASSLGINSLCSYEQYF. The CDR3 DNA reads TGTGCCAGCAGCTTGGGCATCAACAGCCTATGCTCCTACGAGCAGTACTTC. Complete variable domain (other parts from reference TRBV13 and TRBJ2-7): AAGVIQSPRHLIKEKRETATLKCYPIPRHDTVYWYQQGPGQDPQFLISFYEKMQSDKGSIPDRFSAQQFSDYHSELNMSSLELGDSALYFCASSLGINSLCSYEQYFGPGTRLTVT.

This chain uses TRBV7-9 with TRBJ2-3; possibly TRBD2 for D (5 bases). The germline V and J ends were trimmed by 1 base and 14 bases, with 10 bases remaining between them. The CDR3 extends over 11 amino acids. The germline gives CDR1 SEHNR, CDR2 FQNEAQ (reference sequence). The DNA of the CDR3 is TGTGCCAGCAGCTTAGAGGAGGTGTGGTATTTT. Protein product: CASSLEEVWYF.

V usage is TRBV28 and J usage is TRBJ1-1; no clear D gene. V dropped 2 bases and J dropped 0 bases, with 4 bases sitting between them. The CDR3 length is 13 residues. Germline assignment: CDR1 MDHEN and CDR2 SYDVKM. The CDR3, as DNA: TGTGCCAGCAGTTTACAATTGAACACTGAAGCTTTCTTT. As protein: CASSLQLNTEAFF.

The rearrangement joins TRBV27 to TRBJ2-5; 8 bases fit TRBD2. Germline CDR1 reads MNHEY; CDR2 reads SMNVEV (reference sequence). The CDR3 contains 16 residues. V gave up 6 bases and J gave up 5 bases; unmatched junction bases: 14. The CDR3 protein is CASSPAAGVGRETQYF. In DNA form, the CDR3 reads TGTGCCAGCAGCCCCGCAGCGGGAGTGGGGCGGGAGACCCAGTACTTC.

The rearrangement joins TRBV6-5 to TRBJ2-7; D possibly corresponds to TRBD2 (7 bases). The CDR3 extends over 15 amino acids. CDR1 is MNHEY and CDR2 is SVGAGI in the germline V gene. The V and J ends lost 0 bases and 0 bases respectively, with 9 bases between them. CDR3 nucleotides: TGTGCCAGCAGTTACTCCGGGGGGCCCTCCTACGAGCAGTACTTC. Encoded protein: CASSYSGGPSYEQYF.

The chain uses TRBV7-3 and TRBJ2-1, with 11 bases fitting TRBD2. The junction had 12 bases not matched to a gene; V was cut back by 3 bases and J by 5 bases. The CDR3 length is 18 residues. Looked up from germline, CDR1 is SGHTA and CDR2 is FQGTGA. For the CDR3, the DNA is TGTGCCAGCAGCTTTAGCGGGGGGGCCACTGTAGGTAACAATGAGCAGTTCTTC. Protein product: CASSFSGGATVGNNEQFF.

The CDR3 reads CASGAGGYEQYF. For the CDR3, the DNA is TGTGCCAGCGGAGCAGGGGGGTACGAGCAGTACTTC. The rearrangement joins TRBV6-5 to TRBJ2-7; tentative D call: TRBD1 (7 bases). Per the germline V gene, CDR1 is MNHEY and CDR2 is SVGAGI. The ends were cut back, 8 bases at V and 4 bases at J, with 12 bases in the middle. The CDR3 contains 12 residues.

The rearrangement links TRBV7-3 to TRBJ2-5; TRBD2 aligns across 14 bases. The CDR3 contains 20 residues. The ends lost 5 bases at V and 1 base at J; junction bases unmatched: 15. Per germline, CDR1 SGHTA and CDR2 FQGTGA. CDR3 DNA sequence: TGTGCCAGCAGCCCATCAACCGGGACTAGCGGGAGTCGGGGCCAAGAGACCCAGTACTTC. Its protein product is CASSPSTGTSGSRGQETQYF.

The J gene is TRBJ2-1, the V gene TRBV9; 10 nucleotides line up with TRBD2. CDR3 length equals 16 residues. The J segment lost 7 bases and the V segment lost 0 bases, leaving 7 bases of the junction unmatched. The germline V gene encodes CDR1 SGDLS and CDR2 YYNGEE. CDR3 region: CASSVVAGGLWNEQFF. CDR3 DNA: TGTGCCAGCAGCGTAGTAGCGGGGGGCTTATGGAATGAGCAGTTCTTC.